A selection of T cell receptor beta chains follows, all from one sample in a study of T cell responses to AZD1222 COVID-19 vaccine. Method: immunoSEQ multiplex PCR; TCRdb's copy keeps in-frame clones and lacks some. The sample comprises some 200,000 clones, 80% to 95% of which are singletons, and around 3% rests with the top ten. The sample was peripheral blood, taken 28 days after the second AZD1222 dose. These receptors were taken from an adult who received the AZD1222 COVID-19 vaccine. Both conserved end residues are part of each CDR3. Each record gives: clone size, V gene, D gene, J gene, CDR3 DNA, CDR3 protein. D genes are given only for firm matches. Not every row has a clone size; where given, it reads once, few, many or a size class.

size: NA; V: TRBV2; D: TRBD1; J: TRBJ2-1; DNA: TGTGCCAGCAGCGCTACAGGGGGCTCCTACAATGAGCAGTTCTTC; CDR3: CASSATGGSYNEQFF
size: NA; V: TRBV3-1/TRBV3-2; D: TRBD1; J: TRBJ1-1; DNA: TGTGCCAGCAGCCAAGATCCAGGACAGGGTGGCTCTGAAGCTTTCTTT; CDR3: CASSQDPGQGGSEAFF
size: NA; V: TRBV15; D: NA; J: TRBJ1-5; DNA: TGTGCCACCAGCAGACAGGGTAATCAGCCCCAGCATTTT; CDR3: CATSRQGNQPQHF
size: once; V: TRBV11-2; D: TRBD2; J: TRBJ2-5; DNA: TGTGCCAGCAGCTTGGGACTAGCGGGAGCAGAGACCCAGTACTTC; CDR3: CASSLGLAGAETQYF
size: NA; V: TRBV5-1; D: TRBD2; J: TRBJ2-7; DNA: TGCGCCAGCAGCTTGGGACTAGCGGGAGGAAGGACCTACGAGCAGTACTTC; CDR3: CASSLGLAGGRTYEQYF
size: once; V: TRBV7-3; D: NA; J: TRBJ1-6; DNA: TGTGCCAGCAGCTTAGGGTCTCCGGGGGATTCACCCCTCCACTTT; CDR3: CASSLGSPGDSPLHF
size: once; V: TRBV5-4; D: TRBD1; J: TRBJ1-1; DNA: TGTGCCAGCAGCTTGCCCGGGACAGGGTACACTGAAGCTTTCTTT; CDR3: CASSLPGTGYTEAFF
size: NA; V: TRBV9; D: NA; J: TRBJ2-2; DNA: TGTGCCAGCAGCGTAGCAGGCGGGGAGCTGTTTTTT; CDR3: CASSVAGGELFF
size: NA; V: TRBV28; D: TRBD2; J: TRBJ2-7; DNA: TGTGCCAGCAGCCAAAGGGCGGGAGGGCCCCACGAGCAGTACTTC; CDR3: CASSQRAGGPHEQYF
size: NA; V: TRBV5-1; D: TRBD2; J: TRBJ2-2; DNA: TGCGCCAGCAGCTGGACTAGCGGGAGCCCCGGGGAGCTGTTTTTT; CDR3: CASSWTSGSPGELFF
size: NA; V: TRBV19; D: NA; J: TRBJ1-5; DNA: TGTGCCAGTAGCCAGGGAGAAGGCCAGCCCCAGCATTTT; CDR3: CASSQGEGQPQHF
size: NA; V: TRBV3-1/TRBV3-2; D: TRBD1; J: TRBJ2-2; DNA: TGTGCCAGCAGCAAAGGGTCCGAGGGGGCCGGCGGGGAGCTGTTTTTT; CDR3: CASSKGSEGAGGELFF
size: NA; V: TRBV19; D: TRBD1; J: TRBJ1-2; DNA: TGTGCCAGTAGTATAAAGGGACAGGGGTTGAATGGCTACACCTTC; CDR3: CASSIKGQGLNGYTF
size: NA; V: TRBV5-1; D: NA; J: TRBJ2-1; DNA: TGCGCCAGCAGCTTCACGACCTTTGAGCAGTTCTTC; CDR3: CASSFTTFEQFF
size: once; V: TRBV6-5; D: NA; J: TRBJ1-1; DNA: TGTGCCAGCAGTTACTCGGCCGGGCCCACTGAAGCTTTCTTT; CDR3: CASSYSAGPTEAFF
size: NA; V: TRBV18; D: NA; J: TRBJ2-3; DNA: TGTGCCAGCTCACTATACCTAGGCGATACGCAGTATTTT; CDR3: CASSLYLGDTQYF
size: NA; V: TRBV7-3; D: NA; J: TRBJ2-1; DNA: TGTGCCAGCAGCGCCCGGGCCCTAAGTTCGAGTGAGCAGTTCTTC; CDR3: CASSARALSSSEQFF
size: NA; V: TRBV7-2; D: NA; J: TRBJ1-1; DNA: TGTGCCAGCAGCTTTGGGACTGGGAATGAAGCTTTCTTT; CDR3: CASSFGTGNEAFF
size: NA; V: TRBV3-1/TRBV3-2; D: NA; J: TRBJ1-1; DNA: TGTGCCAGCAGCCAATTCGGAGGGCAGCATGAAGCTTTCTTT; CDR3: CASSQFGGQHEAFF
size: NA; V: TRBV7-3; D: TRBD1; J: TRBJ2-2; DNA: TGTGCCAGCAGGACCGGGACAGAGAACACCGGGGAGCTGTTTTTT; CDR3: CASRTGTENTGELFF
size: once; V: TRBV4-1; D: NA; J: TRBJ1-6; DNA: TGCGCCAGCACCCCGAGCGGGACCGTCGCCTCACCCCTCCACTTT; CDR3: CASTPSGTVASPLHF
size: NA; V: TRBV3-1/TRBV3-2; D: NA; J: TRBJ2-7; DNA: TGTGCCAGCAGCCAAATCCGAGTGGGGTCGGAGCAGTACTTC; CDR3: CASSQIRVGSEQYF
size: NA; V: TRBV28; D: NA; J: TRBJ1-2; DNA: TGTGCCAGCAAGGGTTGGGGGTATTTTAATGGCTACACCTTC; CDR3: CASKGWGYFNGYTF
size: NA; V: TRBV28; D: NA; J: TRBJ2-4; DNA: TGTGCCAGCAGTTCCCCAACAGACCCGCTAGCCAAAAACATTCAGTACTTC; CDR3: CASSSPTDPLAKNIQYF
size: NA; V: TRBV28; D: TRBD2; J: TRBJ2-7; DNA: TGTGCCAGCAGGGGGGGAGCGGGAGGGCCCGAGCAGTACTTC; CDR3: CASRGGAGGPEQYF
size: few; V: TRBV7-9; D: NA; J: TRBJ1-1; DNA: TGTGCCAGCAGCCCAGGCGAGGGAATTGAAGCTTTCTTT; CDR3: CASSPGEGIEAFF
size: NA; V: TRBV11-3; D: TRBD1; J: TRBJ2-6; DNA: TGTGCCAGCAGCCCTGGGACAGGGATAGGCGGGGCCAACGTCCTGACTTTC; CDR3: CASSPGTGIGGANVLTF
size: NA; V: TRBV4-1; D: NA; J: TRBJ2-7; DNA: TGCGCCAGCAGCCAAGGATCCTACGAGCAGTACTTC; CDR3: CASSQGSYEQYF
size: once; V: TRBV18; D: NA; J: TRBJ2-7; DNA: TGTGCCAGCTCGGGAGGCGAGCAGTACTTC; CDR3: CASSGGEQYF
size: NA; V: TRBV30; D: NA; J: TRBJ1-4; DNA: TGTGCCTGGAACCGTCCCGGGACAGAAAAACTGTTTTTT; CDR3: CAWNRPGTEKLFF
size: NA; V: TRBV7-8; D: NA; J: TRBJ2-1; DNA: TGTGCCAGCAGCCCCAAGGAGGGGAAATACAATGAGCAGTTCTTC; CDR3: CASSPKEGKYNEQFF
size: NA; V: TRBV5-1; D: NA; J: TRBJ2-1; DNA: TGCGCCAGCAGCCCTGGATTGGGCCAGTTCTTC; CDR3: CASSPGLGQFF
size: NA; V: TRBV9; D: TRBD1; J: TRBJ1-1; DNA: TGTGCCAGCAGCGTAGAACAGGGGGGCGTTCATCGGAACACTGAAGCTTTCTTT; CDR3: CASSVEQGGVHRNTEAFF
size: NA; V: TRBV28; D: TRBD1; J: TRBJ2-7; DNA: TGTGCCAGCAGCCAGGACAGGGGGCAAGGGGAGCAGTACTTC; CDR3: CASSQDRGQGEQYF
size: NA; V: TRBV9; D: NA; J: TRBJ1-1; DNA: TGTGCCAGCAGCGCTCCTGAGGGGGACCCGAACACTGAAGCTTTCTTT; CDR3: CASSAPEGDPNTEAFF
size: NA; V: TRBV6-5; D: NA; J: TRBJ1-1; DNA: TGTGCCAGCAGTTACAGGGGAGGCGGTACTGAAGCTTTCTTT; CDR3: CASSYRGGGTEAFF
size: NA; V: TRBV5-4; D: TRBD1; J: TRBJ1-3; DNA: TGTGCCAGCAGCCGTGTCGACAGGGAGGATGGAAACACCATATATTTT; CDR3: CASSRVDREDGNTIYF
size: NA; V: TRBV3-1/TRBV3-2; D: TRBD1; J: TRBJ2-7; DNA: TGTGCCAGCAGCCAATGGGGGACAGGGAAAAACTACGAGCAGTACTTC; CDR3: CASSQWGTGKNYEQYF
size: NA; V: TRBV7-9; D: TRBD2; J: TRBJ2-1; DNA: TGTGCCAGCAGCTCTTTAGCGGGAGGGCCCGGAAATGAGCAGTTCTTC; CDR3: CASSSLAGGPGNEQFF
size: NA; V: TRBV3-1/TRBV3-2; D: NA; J: TRBJ1-2; DNA: TGTGCCAGCAGCCAAGATCCAGAACAGGGAAGGGGTGGCTACACCTTC; CDR3: CASSQDPEQGRGGYTF
size: NA; V: TRBV4-1; D: TRBD2; J: TRBJ2-7; DNA: TGCGCCAGCAGCCACCCTACTAGCGGGCTGAACGAGCAGTACTTC; CDR3: CASSHPTSGLNEQYF